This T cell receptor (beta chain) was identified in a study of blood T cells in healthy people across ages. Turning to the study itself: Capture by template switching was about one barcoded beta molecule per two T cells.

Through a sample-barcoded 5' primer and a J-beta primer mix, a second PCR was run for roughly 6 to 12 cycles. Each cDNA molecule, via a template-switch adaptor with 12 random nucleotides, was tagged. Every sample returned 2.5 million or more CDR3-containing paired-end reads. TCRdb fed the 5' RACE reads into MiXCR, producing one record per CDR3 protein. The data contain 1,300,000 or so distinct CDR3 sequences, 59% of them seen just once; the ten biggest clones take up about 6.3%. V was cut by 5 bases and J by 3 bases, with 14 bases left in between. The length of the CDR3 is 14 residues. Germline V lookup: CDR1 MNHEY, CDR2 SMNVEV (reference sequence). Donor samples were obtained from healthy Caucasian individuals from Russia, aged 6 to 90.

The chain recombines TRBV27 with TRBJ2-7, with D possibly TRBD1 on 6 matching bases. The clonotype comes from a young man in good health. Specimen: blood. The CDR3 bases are TGTGCCAGCAGTCCCGGACAGTACCACTACGAGCAGTACTTC. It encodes CASSPGQYHYEQYF.